The 5 T cell receptor beta chains presented below share a single source sample, sequenced in a study of cytomegalovirus exposure and HLA in healthy donors. The PCR contained 60 Vbeta and 13 Jbeta primers. The assay was immunoSEQ multiplex PCR, and TCRdb's table has in-frame clones only and misses some. Here the sample spans about 82,000 clones, roughly 84% being singletons. Sequenced: PBMCs. Receptor source: a man between 65 and 85 years old in good health and CMV-seropositive.

The chain recombines TRBV4-2 with TRBJ2-5; 10 bases map to TRBD1. The CDR3 runs to 16 residues. Looked up from germline, CDR1 is LGHNA and CDR2 is YNFKEQ. After removal of 0 bases from V and 4 bases from J, the junction contained 5 bases not matched to a gene. The CDR3 sequence is CASSQDSDRGRETQYF. CDR3 in DNA: TGTGCCAGCAGCCAAGATAGCGACAGGGGGCGAGAGACCCAGTACTTC.

This chain connects TRBV5-1 to TRBJ2-2; 11 bases map to TRBD1. Germline V gene sequence: CDR1 SGHRS, CDR2 YFSETQ. Germline trimming cut 0 bases from V and 4 bases from J; bases unmatched to any gene: 17. The CDR3 has 21 amino acids. CDR3 amino acids: CASSLGTPINPGTGGTGELFF. CDR3 bases: TGCGCCAGCAGCTTGGGGACACCAATAAACCCCGGGACAGGGGGCACCGGGGAGCTGTTTTTT.

The genes are TRBV6-5 and TRBJ1-5, with TRBD1 identical over 8 bases. Germline trimming cut 5 bases from V and 4 bases from J; bases unmatched to any gene: 4. Germline loops: CDR1 MNHEY, CDR2 SVGAGI. There are 14 residues in the CDR3. CDR3 sequence reads: CASSPTGANQPQHF. The CDR3, as DNA: TGTGCCAGCAGTCCGACAGGGGCAAATCAGCCCCAGCATTTT.

This clone was seen once. The V gene is TRBV5-3, the J gene TRBJ1-4, with D possibly matching TRBD1 (6 bases). TRBV5-3 belongs to the ORF category, with a function that is uncertain. Trimming removed 1 base at V and 3 bases at J, with 10 bases between. CDR3 length: 15 amino acids. CDR3 loop: CARSLSGHANEKLFF. The CDR3 bases are TGTGCCAGAAGCTTGTCGGGACACGCTAATGAAAAACTGTTTTTT.

V and J are TRBV9 and TRBJ2-3, with TRBD2 matching 8 bases. CDR1 is SGDLS, CDR2 YYNGEE, per germline. V dropped 8 bases and J dropped 1; count of bases not matched to a gene: 9. CDR3 length equals 15 residues. In DNA, the CDR3 is TGTGCCAGGGCGGGACTAGGCGGTCGCACAGATACGCAGTATTTT. Translation gives CARAGLGGRTDTQYF.